This TCR beta chain was retrieved from a study of regulatory T cells in long-lasting Graves disease. Study summary: Freshly diagnosed Graves' patients had used antithyroid drugs for under 3 months.

V was cut by 3 bases and J by 2 bases, with 11 bases left in between. There are 14 residues in the CDR3. The germline V gene encodes CDR1 SGHVS and CDR2 FNYEAQ. As for time point: newly diagnosed GD, antithyroid drugs for less than 3 months. PBMC RNA was the source of the TCR library. The TCR beta library used iRepertoire HTBI primers with Arm-PCR amplification of CDR3. TCRdb independently ran MiXCR on the multiplex PCR reads; one entry per CDR3 protein. The sample consists of 400,000 to 500,000 distinct CDR3 sequences, roughly 15% of them appearing once. At least ten counts were recorded for this clonotype. These data were also reused for a study on T cells in Graves' hyperthyroidism and ophthalmopathy.

The rearrangement links TRBV7-6 to TRBJ2-7, with D maybe TRBD1 (5 bases). The TCR originated in a middle-aged woman with Graves disease. The sample here was peripheral blood mononuclear cells (PBMCs), taken at new diagnosis, from a patient treated with antithyroid drugs. The CDR3 DNA reads TGTGCCAGCAGCTTGATCCCAGGGCCCTACGAGCAGTACTTC. Its protein is CASSLIPGPYEQYF.